These T cell receptor beta chains were read from a single sample in a study of PD-1 blockade in classical Hodgkin lymphoma. Clones were sequenced by immunoSEQ multiplex PCR, and TCRdb holds only the in-frame ones, with some missing. The data show around 21,000 clones, with 75% to 90% seen just once and more than 5.5% held by the top ten. Material: CD8+ T cells from blood, obtained before the fourth cycle of nivolumab. These receptor sequences come from a human donor with classical Hodgkin lymphoma. Both conserved end residues are part of each CDR3. A D gene is named only where the DNA matches it firmly. Rows give clone size only sometimes, using once, few, many, or a class for an expanded clone.

v_gene	abundance	j_gene	d_gene	CDR3aa	CDR3nt
TRBV7-9	few	TRBJ1-2	TRBD1	CASSLPGQRDYGYTF	TGTGCCAGCAGCTTGCCGGGACAGCGCGACTATGGCTACACCTTC
TRBV7-6	-	TRBJ1-3	-	CASSLALIGGSSGNTIYF	TGTGCCAGCAGCTTAGCGCTAATTGGTGGCAGCTCTGGAAACACCATATATTTT
TRBV4-2	once	TRBJ2-1	TRBD2	CASSQDLGLAGGYNEQFF	TGTGCCAGCAGCCAAGATTTAGGCCTAGCGGGGGGCTACAATGAGCAGTTCTTC
TRBV4-2	-	TRBJ2-7	-	CASSQRVSYEQYF	TGTGCCAGCAGTCAAAGAGTTTCTTACGAGCAGTACTTC
TRBV25-1	few	TRBJ1-1	-	CASSERGVTEAFF	TGTGCCAGCAGTGAAAGAGGGGTAACTGAAGCTTTCTTT
TRBV4-3	once	TRBJ2-5	TRBD2	CASSQASGGASETQYF	TGCGCCAGCAGCCAAGCAAGCGGGGGGGCCTCAGAGACCCAGTACTTC
TRBV9	-	TRBJ1-2	-	CASSVVGGSNYGYTF	TGTGCCAGCAGCGTAGTCGGGGGATCTAACTATGGCTACACCTTC
TRBV5-4	-	TRBJ2-5	-	CASSSQMGTETQYF	TGTGCCAGCAGCTCCCAGATGGGGACGGAGACCCAGTACTTC
TRBV7-8	-	TRBJ2-7	TRBD1	CASSRGGGQGFGQYF	TGTGCCAGCAGCCGAGGGGGCGGACAGGGCTTTGGGCAGTACTTC
TRBV28	-	TRBJ2-1	-	CASSPPYNEQFF	TGTGCCAGCAGTCCACCGTACAATGAGCAGTTCTTC
TRBV30	-	TRBJ1-1	-	CAWSPFSGAETEAFF	TGTGCCTGGAGTCCCTTTTCGGGCGCGGAGACTGAAGCTTTCTTT
TRBV7-9	-	TRBJ2-1	-	CASSSRERMPPYNEQFF	TGTGCCAGCAGCTCGCGTGAGCGCATGCCTCCCTACAATGAGCAGTTCTTC
TRBV7-6	-	TRBJ1-1	TRBD1	CASSLRDRGRDTEAFF	TGTGCCAGCAGCCTCCGAGACAGGGGGCGCGACACTGAAGCTTTCTTT
TRBV7-9	-	TRBJ1-5	-	CASSMGHRDNQPQHF	TGTGCCAGCAGCATGGGACACCGGGACAATCAGCCCCAGCATTTT
TRBV7-9	-	TRBJ1-2	-	CASSLEYGTIYGYTF	TGTGCCAGCAGCTTAGAGTACGGGACTATCTATGGCTACACCTTC
TRBV7-8	-	TRBJ2-1	TRBD2	CASTDAGGLGDEQFF	TGTGCCAGCACGGACGCGGGGGGATTAGGGGATGAGCAGTTCTTC
TRBV29-1	-	TRBJ1-1	TRBD1	CSDGGTGMNTEAFF	TGCAGCGATGGGGGGACAGGGATGAACACTGAAGCTTTCTTT
TRBV5-1	-	TRBJ1-5	-	CASSLAGSGQPQHF	TGCGCCAGCAGCTTGGCAGGGTCGGGTCAGCCCCAGCATTTT
TRBV5-6	-	TRBJ1-2	TRBD1	CASSSGTVYGYTF	TGTGCCAGCAGCTCCGGGACAGTCTATGGCTACACCTTC
TRBV9	-	TRBJ1-1	TRBD1	CASSPEQATGIYLTEAFF	TGTGCCAGCAGCCCCGAACAGGCGACAGGGATATATCTAACTGAAGCTTTCTTT
TRBV19	few	TRBJ2-7	TRBD1	CASSIGQGYEQYF	TGTGCCAGTAGTATCGGACAGGGCTACGAGCAGTACTTC
TRBV9	-	TRBJ2-3	-	CASSVGGAGTDTQYF	TGTGCCAGCAGCGTAGGCGGAGCTGGCACAGATACGCAGTATTTT
TRBV2	-	TRBJ2-7	-	CASSDVGVYEQYF	TGTGCCAGCAGTGATGTAGGAGTATACGAGCAGTACTTC
TRBV27	-	TRBJ2-7	-	CASSLAPSYEQYF	TGTGCCAGCAGTTTAGCTCCCTCCTACGAGCAGTACTTC
TRBV11-2	-	TRBJ2-5	-	CASSPLEGPGETQYF	TGTGCCAGCAGCCCCCTGGAGGGGCCGGGAGAGACCCAGTACTTC
TRBV7-6	-	TRBJ2-1	-	CASSLAGGPGDEQFF	TGTGCCAGCAGCTTAGCGGGGGGGCCTGGCGATGAGCAGTTCTTC
TRBV7-9	-	TRBJ1-1	TRBD1	CASSGDRGSFLEAFF	TGTGCCAGCAGCGGGGACAGGGGTTCCTTTCTGGAAGCTTTCTTT
TRBV7-2	-	TRBJ1-1	-	CASSLGGPLNTEAFF	TGTGCCAGCAGCCTGGGGGGCCCCCTGAACACTGAAGCTTTCTTT
TRBV9	-	TRBJ2-7	TRBD1	CASSVGGTGAYEQYF	TGTGCCAGCAGCGTTGGAGGGACAGGAGCCTACGAGCAGTACTTC
TRBV9	-	TRBJ2-2	-	CASSVSGELFF	TGTGCCAGCAGCGTATCCGGGGAGCTGTTTTTT
TRBV4-3	once	TRBJ2-3	-	CASSQAVRGTRYTDTQYF	TGCGCCAGCAGCCAAGCAGTCCGCGGGACACGGTACACAGATACGCAGTATTTT
TRBV28	-	TRBJ1-2	-	CASSIIRYNYGYTF	TGTGCCAGCAGTATAATCAGATATAACTATGGCTACACCTTC
TRBV14	-	TRBJ1-4	-	CASSQGATNEKLFF	TGTGCCAGCAGCCAAGGAGCAACTAATGAAAAACTGTTTTTT
TRBV9	-	TRBJ2-2	-	CASRPPHNTGELFF	TGTGCCAGCCGCCCTCCTCATAACACCGGGGAGCTGTTTTTT
TRBV29-1	-	TRBJ1-2	-	CSVYPGDSLANYGYTF	TGCAGCGTTTACCCGGGGGATTCTTTAGCTAACTATGGCTACACCTTC
TRBV19	-	TRBJ2-7	-	CASSQGPGTYEQYF	TGTGCCAGTAGCCAGGGCCCCGGAACCTACGAGCAGTACTTC
TRBV19	-	TRBJ2-5	-	CASSLDQDETQYF	TGTGCCAGTAGTCTCGATCAAGATGAGACCCAGTACTTC
TRBV6-1	-	TRBJ1-1	-	CASSETESTEAFF	TGTGCCAGCAGTGAGACAGAGTCCACTGAAGCTTTCTTT
TRBV27	few	TRBJ1-2	-	CASSLSGQNGYTF	TGTGCCAGCAGTTTATCGGGACAAAATGGCTACACCTTC
TRBV7-2	-	TRBJ2-7	TRBD2	CASSFGTSWYEQYF	TGTGCCAGCAGCTTCGGGACTAGCTGGTACGAGCAGTACTTC
TRBV12-5	-	TRBJ2-1	TRBD1	CASGLPGTGGINEQFF	TGTGCTAGTGGTTTGCCAGGGACAGGGGGCATAAATGAGCAGTTCTTC
TRBV5-6	-	TRBJ2-7	-	CASSLGSGKRSYEQYF	TGTGCCAGCAGCTTGGGGTCAGGGAAACGGTCCTACGAGCAGTACTTC
TRBV19	few	TRBJ1-5	TRBD1	CASSVTGEMGNQPQHF	TGTGCCAGTAGTGTGACAGGGGAGATGGGCAATCAGCCCCAGCATTTT
TRBV13	-	TRBJ2-3	TRBD2	CASSIAGAPDTQYF	TGTGCCAGCAGCATAGCGGGGGCTCCAGATACGCAGTATTTT
TRBV19	-	TRBJ1-3	-	CATGWSGNTIYF	TGTGCTACAGGGTGGTCTGGAAACACCATATATTTT
TRBV28	-	TRBJ2-1	-	CASSLKALVLYNEQFF	TGTGCCAGCAGTTTAAAAGCTCTCGTTTTATACAATGAGCAGTTCTTC
TRBV21-1	-	TRBJ1-1	-	CASSKGLQGAGGYTEAFF	TGTGCCAGCAGCAAAGGGCTACAGGGGGCAGGGGGTTATACTGAAGCTTTCTTT
TRBV7-9	-	TRBJ2-5	TRBD1	CASSLAWDRERETQYF	TGTGCCAGCAGCTTAGCGTGGGACAGGGAACGGGAGACCCAGTACTTC
TRBV7-9	once	TRBJ1-1	-	CASSLIYSGSPEAFF	TGTGCCAGCAGCTTAATTTACTCAGGGTCCCCTGAAGCTTTCTTT
TRBV6-4	-	TRBJ2-1	TRBD2	CASSPDTTSGGLSPWNEQFF	TGTGCCAGCAGCCCTGACACGACTAGCGGGGGGTTATCGCCGTGGAATGAGCAGTTCTTC
TRBV15	-	TRBJ2-7	TRBD2	CATSRGVSGGPEEQYF	TGTGCCACCAGCAGAGGAGTGAGCGGGGGGCCTGAGGAGCAGTACTTC
TRBV5-5	-	TRBJ2-7	-	CASSLKLSEQYF	TGTGCCAGCAGCTTGAAGTTGAGTGAGCAGTACTTC